The rows below give T cell receptor beta chains drawn from one sample of a study of blood T cell repertoires in COVID-19. The repertoire was sequenced with immunoSEQ multiplex PCR; TCRdb's copy has only in-frame clones and lacks some. Of about 92,000 clones listed, around 90% are singletons. Input material: peripheral blood. Source of these receptors: a woman aged 55-69 years with COVID-19, enrolled during active disease. The CDR3 runs from the conserved cysteine through the conserved F or W. Fields, in order: J gene, D gene, V gene, clone size, CDR3 protein, CDR3 DNA. A D gene is named only where the DNA matches it firmly. Clone size is shown for a subset of rows, as once, few, many or a class of expanded clone.

j_gene: TRBJ2-7
d_gene: TRBD1
v_gene: TRBV7-3
abundance: -
CDR3aa: CASSSLDRGDEQYF
CDR3nt: TGTGCCAGCAGCTCTCTCGACAGGGGGGACGAGCAGTACTTC

j_gene: TRBJ1-2
d_gene: -
v_gene: TRBV7-2
abundance: -
CDR3aa: CASSRNQGLGYTF
CDR3nt: TGTGCCAGCAGCAGAAATCAGGGTCTTGGCTACACCTTC

j_gene: TRBJ2-5
d_gene: TRBD2
v_gene: TRBV2
abundance: -
CDR3aa: CASSDLAEETQYF
CDR3nt: TGTGCCAGCAGTGACCTAGCGGAAGAGACCCAGTACTTC

j_gene: TRBJ1-1
d_gene: -
v_gene: TRBV18
abundance: -
CDR3aa: CASSPNATPNTEAFF
CDR3nt: TGTGCCAGCTCACCAAATGCGACTCCGAACACTGAAGCTTTCTTT

j_gene: TRBJ1-2
d_gene: -
v_gene: TRBV29-1
abundance: -
CDR3aa: CSVEWGRPVPYGYTF
CDR3nt: TGCAGCGTTGAATGGGGGCGCCCCGTTCCCTATGGCTACACCTTC

j_gene: TRBJ2-1
d_gene: TRBD2
v_gene: TRBV2
abundance: -
CDR3aa: CASTPGLAGEYRNEQFF
CDR3nt: TGTGCCAGCACCCCGGGACTAGCGGGGGAGTATCGCAATGAGCAGTTCTTC

j_gene: TRBJ2-2
d_gene: TRBD2
v_gene: TRBV4-2
abundance: -
CDR3aa: CASSPLAGGISGELFF
CDR3nt: TGTGCCAGCAGCCCCTTAGCGGGGGGGATTTCCGGGGAGCTGTTTTTT

j_gene: TRBJ1-5
d_gene: TRBD1
v_gene: TRBV5-5
abundance: -
CDR3aa: CASSLVRAGGDQPQHF
CDR3nt: TGTGCCAGCAGCTTGGTGAGAGCAGGGGGAGATCAGCCCCAGCATTTT

j_gene: TRBJ1-1
d_gene: -
v_gene: TRBV7-2
abundance: -
CDR3aa: CASSQYRGTEAFF
CDR3nt: TGTGCCAGCAGCCAATACCGAGGCACTGAAGCTTTCTTT

j_gene: TRBJ2-7
d_gene: -
v_gene: TRBV5-1
abundance: -
CDR3aa: CASSLGTAVSYEQYF
CDR3nt: TGCGCCAGCAGCTTGGGGACAGCTGTCTCCTACGAGCAGTACTTC

j_gene: TRBJ2-1
d_gene: -
v_gene: TRBV19
abundance: -
CDR3aa: CASSIAGGASYNEQFF
CDR3nt: TGTGCCAGTAGTATCGCCGGCGGGGCCTCCTACAATGAGCAGTTCTTC

j_gene: TRBJ1-1
d_gene: -
v_gene: TRBV4-2
abundance: -
CDR3aa: CASSQMGGNTEAFF
CDR3nt: TGTGCCAGCAGCCAGATGGGGGGGAACACTGAAGCTTTCTTT

j_gene: TRBJ2-5
d_gene: -
v_gene: TRBV6-5
abundance: -
CDR3aa: CASSYPGSRGETQYF
CDR3nt: TGTGCCAGCAGTTACCCCGGGAGCAGAGGAGAGACCCAGTACTTC

j_gene: TRBJ1-3
d_gene: -
v_gene: TRBV6-5
abundance: -
CDR3aa: CASRRGLGSGNTIYF
CDR3nt: TGTGCCAGCAGGAGGGGACTGGGCTCTGGAAACACCATATATTTT

j_gene: TRBJ1-1
d_gene: TRBD1
v_gene: TRBV13
abundance: few
CDR3aa: CASSGTDRGTEAFF
CDR3nt: TGTGCCAGCAGCGGGACGGACAGGGGCACTGAAGCTTTCTTT

j_gene: TRBJ1-2
d_gene: TRBD1
v_gene: TRBV3-1/TRBV3-2
abundance: few
CDR3aa: CASSSRTGGRGYTF
CDR3nt: TGTGCCAGCAGCTCTCGGACAGGAGGAAGAGGCTACACCTTC

j_gene: TRBJ1-2
d_gene: -
v_gene: TRBV4-3
abundance: -
CDR3aa: CASSQDHRNGYTF
CDR3nt: TGCGCCAGCAGCCAAGACCACAGGAATGGCTACACCTTC

j_gene: TRBJ2-5
d_gene: -
v_gene: TRBV28
abundance: -
CDR3aa: CASSLLLRQETQYF
CDR3nt: TGTGCCAGCAGTTTATTGTTGAGACAAGAGACCCAGTACTTC

j_gene: TRBJ1-2
d_gene: TRBD1
v_gene: TRBV2
abundance: -
CDR3aa: CASSTGGYGYTF
CDR3nt: TGTGCCAGCAGCACAGGGGGTTATGGCTACACCTTC

j_gene: TRBJ2-1
d_gene: TRBD2
v_gene: TRBV13
abundance: -
CDR3aa: CASSKASSGGANEQFF
CDR3nt: TGTGCCAGCAGCAAGGCCTCTAGCGGGGGGGCAAATGAGCAGTTCTTC

j_gene: TRBJ1-3
d_gene: TRBD1
v_gene: TRBV7-2
abundance: -
CDR3aa: CASSPTGVGNTIYF
CDR3nt: TGTGCCAGCAGCCCGACAGGGGTTGGAAACACCATATATTTT

j_gene: TRBJ2-1
d_gene: -
v_gene: TRBV7-9
abundance: -
CDR3aa: CASSPRRSAENEQFF
CDR3nt: TGTGCCAGCAGCCCACGAAGATCTGCTGAGAATGAGCAGTTCTTC

j_gene: TRBJ1-2
d_gene: -
v_gene: TRBV29-1
abundance: once
CDR3aa: CSAGGTPNYGYTF
CDR3nt: TGCAGCGCCGGAGGGACTCCTAACTATGGCTACACCTTC

j_gene: TRBJ2-7
d_gene: -
v_gene: TRBV6-1
abundance: -
CDR3aa: CASSEVRKDEQYF
CDR3nt: TGTGCCAGCAGTGAGGTCAGGAAGGACGAGCAGTACTTC

j_gene: TRBJ1-2
d_gene: TRBD1
v_gene: TRBV30
abundance: once
CDR3aa: CARARTGGYYGYTF
CDR3nt: TGTGCCAGGGCCCGGACAGGGGGTTACTATGGCTACACCTTC

j_gene: TRBJ2-5
d_gene: -
v_gene: TRBV7-2
abundance: once
CDR3aa: CASSLAHGQETQYF
CDR3nt: TGTGCCAGCAGCTTAGCGCACGGTCAAGAGACCCAGTACTTC

j_gene: TRBJ2-2
d_gene: -
v_gene: TRBV19
abundance: -
CDR3aa: CASRGADFHTGELFF
CDR3nt: TGTGCCAGTAGAGGCGCCGACTTTCACACCGGGGAGCTGTTTTTT

j_gene: TRBJ2-2
d_gene: TRBD2
v_gene: TRBV4-2
abundance: -
CDR3aa: CASSQRTGGTTNTGELFF
CDR3nt: TGTGCCAGCAGCCAAAGAACGGGGGGGACAACGAACACCGGGGAGCTGTTTTTT

j_gene: TRBJ2-3
d_gene: -
v_gene: TRBV7-8
abundance: -
CDR3aa: CASRVAGVLTDTQYF
CDR3nt: TGTGCCAGCCGCGTCGCAGGGGTTCTCACAGATACGCAGTATTTT

j_gene: TRBJ1-1
d_gene: -
v_gene: TRBV2
abundance: -
CDR3aa: CASHKDRNTEAFF
CDR3nt: TGTGCCAGCCACAAGGACAGAAACACTGAAGCTTTCTTT

j_gene: TRBJ1-2
d_gene: -
v_gene: TRBV29-1
abundance: -
CDR3aa: CSVGVVANYGYTF
CDR3nt: TGCAGCGTCGGGGTGGTGGCTAACTATGGCTACACCTTC

j_gene: TRBJ1-3
d_gene: -
v_gene: TRBV5-1
abundance: -
CDR3aa: CASSSAWGDSGNTIYF
CDR3nt: TGCGCCAGCAGCTCCGCGTGGGGGGACTCTGGAAACACCATATATTTT

j_gene: TRBJ2-5
d_gene: TRBD1
v_gene: TRBV5-1
abundance: -
CDR3aa: CASSEGQGRETQYF
CDR3nt: TGCGCCAGCAGCGAGGGACAGGGCAGGGAGACCCAGTACTTC

j_gene: TRBJ2-7
d_gene: -
v_gene: TRBV29-1
abundance: -
CDR3aa: CSVKPDSSYEQYF
CDR3nt: TGCAGCGTCAAACCGGACAGCTCCTACGAGCAGTACTTC

j_gene: TRBJ1-4
d_gene: -
v_gene: TRBV11-1
abundance: -
CDR3aa: CASSTYPRGSGEKLFF
CDR3nt: TGTGCCAGCAGCACCTACCCGAGAGGGTCGGGTGAAAAACTGTTTTTT